The clone carrying this T cell receptor (beta chain) was seen only a few times. The sample is drawn from a study of immune characterization of retroperitoneal liposarcoma. TCRdb reprocessed the PCR reads with MiXCR, giving one entry per CDR3 protein. Among 11,000 or so distinct CDR3 sequences listed, roughly half were seen once. Trimming took off 3 bases at V and 4 bases at J, with 5 bases between the two ends. The CDR3 has 12 amino acids. The genes are TRBV12-3 or TRBV12-4 and TRBJ2-3; D is undetermined. What was sequenced was tumor tissue. The TCR sequence derives from a female donor with retroperitoneal liposarcoma. This CDR3 reads CASSFGSDTQYF. CDR3 in DNA: TGTGCCAGCAGTTTCGGGTCAGATACGCAGTATTTT.